One and the same sample provided the 17 T cell receptor beta chains below, sequenced in a study of T cell repertoires in cytomegalovirus infection. MiXCR, run by TCRdb on the reads, gives a single entry per CDR3 protein. Of fewer than 300,000 distinct CDR3 sequences listed, roughly 24% are singletons. Sequencing was performed on PBMCs. All receptors derive from a human donor in good health (CMV status not recorded). Some clones in this sample may be carry-over from other donors' samples.

The chain couples TRBV12-3 or TRBV12-4 to TRBJ2-7, with 10 bases aligning to TRBD2. The CDR3 runs to 12 residues. The V and J ends lost 4 bases and 7 bases, in that order; junction bases with no gene match: 1. CDR3 nucleotide sequence: TGTGCCAGCAGTTCTAGCGGGGGAGAGCAGTACTTC. Translated, it gives CASSSSGGEQYF.

The sample holds a few counts of this clonotype. The CDR3: CSAKQGGGNTIYF. CDR3 coding DNA: TGCAGTGCAAAACAGGGCGGCGGAAACACCATATATTTT. The chain couples TRBV20-1 to TRBJ1-3, with D perhaps matching TRBD1 (6 bases). V shed 6 bases and J shed 4 bases, with 13 bases lying between them. The CDR3 length is 13 residues. Germline V lookup: CDR1 DFQATT, CDR2 SNEGSKA (reference sequence).

The table lists this clonotype with many counts. The rearrangement joins TRBV6-5 to TRBJ2-7; D tentatively fits TRBD1 or TRBD2 (5 bases each). Germline V gene lookup returns CDR1 MNHEY and CDR2 SVGAGI. There are 23 residues in the CDR3. V lost 2 bases, J lost 0 bases, and 35 bases lay in between. The CDR3 DNA follows: TGTGCCAGCAGTTACGAGGTGGCCCAGCACCCTTCTCACAGTAGAGGGGACTCCTACGAGCAGTACTTC. Its translation: CASSYEVAQHPSHSRGDSYEQYF.

Concerning this clonotype: This may be a read error, as it is one base from a much larger clone. The chain is built from TRBV2 and TRBJ2-6; D perhaps matches TRBD1 (5 bases). V was clipped by 6 bases and J by 1 base, with 7 bases between them. The CDR3 sequence is 14 residues long. Germline V CDR1 and CDR2: SNHLY, FYNNEI. CDR3: CASSHRSGANVLTF. CDR3 coding DNA: TGTGCCAGCAGCCACAGGTCTGGGGCCAACGTCCTGACTTTC.

The chain has TRBV11-2 and TRBJ2-4; D is possibly TRBD1 (6 bases). The CDR3 contains 12 residues. Trimming pared 8 bases from V and 6 bases from J, leaving 11 bases between. Germline values: CDR1 SGHAT, CDR2 FQNNGV. CDR3 residues: CASGFRGNIQYF. The CDR3 DNA reads as TGTGCCAGCGGTTTCAGGGGAAACATTCAGTACTTC.

This clonotype was seen only a few times. The chain combines TRBV7-9 with TRBJ1-1; D is undetermined. This CDR3 is 11 amino acids long. The germline gives CDR1 SEHNR, CDR2 FQNEAQ (reference sequence). V lost 5 bases and J 7 bases, leaving 8 bases between the germline ends. Written as DNA, the CDR3 is TGTGCCAGCAGCCCAACATTTGAAGCTTTCTTT. Amino acids: CASSPTFEAFF.

As DNA, the CDR3 is TGTGCCAGCAGTGGAGACACAGGGACTGAAGCTTTCTTT. As protein: CASSGDTGTEAFF. The chain has TRBV2 and TRBJ1-1, with D possibly being TRBD1 (6 bases). Per germline, CDR1 SNHLY and CDR2 FYNNEI. Trimming took 4 bases from V and 5 from J, leaving 11 bases between them. CDR3 length: 13 residues.

The J gene is TRBJ1-1, the V gene TRBV28; D not resolved. V was clipped by 3 bases and J by 1 base, with 6 bases between them. Germline CDR1 is MDHEN and CDR2 is SYDVKM. There are 13 residues in the CDR3. For the CDR3, the DNA is TGTGCCAGCAGTTTTTCCAAGAACACTGAAGCTTTCTTT. This codes for CASSFSKNTEAFF.

This clonotype was detected only a few times. V and J are TRBV28 and TRBJ2-6; D might be TRBD2 (5 bases). The CDR3 runs 16 residues. CDR1 and CDR2 (germline): MDHEN, SYDVKM. V dropped 2 bases and J dropped 3 bases, with 11 bases sitting between them. The CDR3 sequence is CASSLALGSGANVLTF. The DNA for the CDR3 is TGTGCCAGCAGTTTAGCGCTGGGGAGTGGGGCCAACGTCCTGACTTTC.

The chain employs TRBV20-1 and TRBJ2-7; possibly TRBD1 or TRBD2 for D (6 bases each). Germline V lookup: CDR1 DFQATT, CDR2 SNEGSKA (reference sequence). The CDR3 runs to 14 residues. V was shortened by 1 base and J by 4 bases, with 14 bases between the two germline ends. CDR3: CSARGEGGGYEQYF. The CDR3 nucleotides are TGCAGTGCTAGAGGAGAGGGGGGCGGGTACGAGCAGTACTTC.

This clonotype showed up many times. The J gene is TRBJ1-2, the V gene TRBV7-2; perhaps TRBD1 as D (6 bases). Germline V gene data show CDR1 as SGHTA and CDR2 as FQGNSA. The CDR3 length is 15 residues. Trimming took off 5 bases at V and 0 bases at J, with 13 bases between the two ends. The CDR3, as DNA: TGTGCCAGCAGCCGGACAGCTGGGACTAACTATGGCTACACCTTC. Its protein product is CASSRTAGTNYGYTF.

This clonotype was counted a few times. The chain recombines TRBV7-8 with TRBJ2-1, with D maybe TRBD1 (6 bases). With 2 bases removed from V and 2 bases from J, the gap between germline ends came to 10 bases. The CDR3 sequence is 15 residues long. Germline V gives CDR1 SGHVS, CDR2 FQNEAQ. The DNA for the CDR3 is TGTGCCAGCAGCTTAAGGGGGATCACCTACAATGAGCAGTTCTTC. Its protein product is CASSLRGITYNEQFF.

This clonotype came up a few times. The chain links TRBV5-4 to TRBJ2-1; a weak D match, TRBD2 (5 bases). V was shortened by 4 bases and J by 3 bases, with 8 bases between the two germline ends. The germline CDR1 and CDR2 sequences are SGHNT and YYREEE (reference sequence). CDR3 length: 13 amino acids. CDR3 residues: CASSTTSYNEQFF. The CDR3 bases are TGTGCCAGCAGCACAACTAGCTACAATGAGCAGTTCTTC.

This clonotype has a handful of counts. The gene calls are TRBV20-1 and TRBJ1-2, with D possibly being TRBD1 (5 bases). Germline CDR1 and CDR2: DFQATT and SNEGSKA (reference sequence). The CDR3 totals 14 residues. Trimming took 1 base from V and 6 from J, leaving 15 bases between them. CDR3 nucleotides: TGCAGTGCTAGAGGGGTCAGGGTGTACAATGGCTACACCTTC. Encoded protein: CSARGVRVYNGYTF.

The chain couples TRBV7-4 to TRBJ1-5; D remains unclear. The germline V gene has CDR1 SGHVT and CDR2 SQSDAQ. Trimming stripped 6 bases from V and 8 bases from J, with 14 bases between. The CDR3 covers 13 residues. CDR3 amino acids: CASSPRAREPQHF. The DNA for the CDR3 is TGTGCCAGCAGTCCAAGGGCGCGGGAGCCCCAGCATTTT. Together with reference TRBV7-4 and TRBJ1-5, the CDR3 gives the full variable domain: GAGVSQSPRYKVAKRGRDVALRCDSISGHVTLYWYRQTLGQGSEVLTYSQSDAQRDKSGRPSGRFSAERPERSVSTLKIQRTEQGDSAVYLCASSPRAREPQHFGDGTRLSIL.

This chain uses TRBV5-1 with TRBJ2-1; 12 bases match TRBD2. J lost 4 bases, V lost 4 bases, and 6 bases had no gene match. From germline, CDR1 is SGHRS and CDR2 YFSETQ. CDR3 length: 16 amino acids. CDR3 nucleotide sequence: TGCGCCAGCAGCGCTCGACTAGCGGGGGAGTACAATGAGCAGTTCTTC. Translation gives CASSARLAGEYNEQFF.

The chain links TRBV19 to TRBJ2-6; D ambiguous. The CDR3 has 15 amino acids. Germline CDR1 reads LNHDA; CDR2 reads SQIVND (reference sequence). V shed 3 bases and J shed 2 bases, with 8 bases lying between them. DNA of the CDR3: TGTGCCAGTAGTATTGACGGAACTGGGGCCAACGTCCTGACTTTC. This gives the protein CASSIDGTGANVLTF.